This paragraph covers one TCR beta chain sequence. Its antigen is as yet unknown. Both 60 Vbeta primers and 13 Jbeta primers went into the PCR. The repertoire was sequenced with immunoSEQ multiplex PCR; TCRdb's copy has only in-frame clones and lacks some. The sample contains about 150,000 clones, roughly 80% of which appear only once. This specimen belongs to a study of cytomegalovirus exposure and HLA in healthy donors. Study findings and constraints: The number of N-insertions in an Asian-associated ancestry cluster was reportedly below the roughly 660-donor mean in a later analysis.

Per germline, CDR1 SGHRS and CDR2 YFSETQ. V lost 5 bases and J lost 8, with 13 bases in between. The CDR3 covers 13 residues. Sequencing was carried out using PBMCs. This sequence originates from a man aged 50 to 59 in good health and CMV-seropositive. This chain uses TRBV5-1 with TRBJ1-4; the D gene is possibly TRBD1 (6 bases). The CDR3 nucleotides are TGCGCCAGCAGTGGGGGGGCAGGGGAAAAACTGTTTTTT. Translating it yields CASSGGAGEKLFF.